A selection of T cell receptor beta chains follows, all from one sample in a study of shared clonotypes between healthy human individuals. The protocol was immunoSEQ multiplex PCR, while the TCRdb copy is restricted to in-frame clones and leaves out a portion. The sample consists of roughly 2,300,000 clones, about 90% of them appearing once. The sequenced sample was naive CD4+ T cells from PBMCs. All receptors derive from a man aged 18-30 years in good health. Some clones in this sample may be carry-over from other donors' samples. CDR3s include the opening cysteine and the closing phenylalanine or tryptophan. A D gene is named only where the DNA matches it firmly. Size is omitted from some rows. Given values are once, few, many or a class for expanded clones.

TRBV6-5	TRBD1	TRBJ2-2	.	CASTPGTAHGELFF	TGTGCCAGCACTCCAGGGACAGCTCACGGGGAGCTGTTTTTT
TRBV5-1	.	TRBJ2-5	.	CASSRQGGETQYF	TGCGCCAGCAGCCGACAGGGAGGAGAGACCCAGTACTTC
TRBV5-1	.	TRBJ2-5	once	CASSLPTWGSKEETQYF	TGCGCCAGCAGCTTGCCCACATGGGGGTCCAAGGAAGAGACCCAGTACTTC
TRBV10-3	.	TRBJ2-7	.	CAISADSGPIEQYF	TGTGCCATCAGTGCCGACAGTGGACCCATCGAGCAGTACTTC
TRBV7-3	TRBD2	TRBJ2-5	.	CASRDLAGGAETQYF	TGTGCCAGCAGAGACCTAGCGGGAGGGGCCGAGACCCAGTACTTC
TRBV5-6	.	TRBJ2-5	.	CASSARGGLETQYF	TGTGCCAGCAGCGCACGAGGGGGGTTGGAGACCCAGTACTTC
TRBV5-4	TRBD1	TRBJ1-3	few	CASSYGQGSGNTIYF	TGTGCCAGCAGCTACGGACAGGGCTCTGGAAACACCATATATTTT
TRBV18	TRBD1	TRBJ1-5	.	CASSPPGTGVNQPQHF	TGTGCCAGCTCACCTCCCGGGACAGGGGTCAATCAGCCCCAGCATTTT
TRBV11-3	.	TRBJ2-5	.	CASSQIKSGTQYF	TGTGCCAGCAGTCAAATCAAATCGGGGACCCAGTACTTC
TRBV15	.	TRBJ2-1	.	CATSREPGRLYNEQFF	TGTGCCACCAGCAGAGAGCCCGGACGGCTGTACAATGAGCAGTTCTTC
TRBV5-1	.	TRBJ2-1	.	CASRGSGWYNEQFF	TGCGCCAGCAGGGGGAGCGGGTGGTACAATGAGCAGTTCTTC
TRBV5-1	TRBD1	TRBJ1-2	.	CASSPQGQGINYGYTF	TGCGCCAGCAGCCCCCAGGGACAGGGAATTAACTATGGCTACACCTTC
TRBV29-1	.	TRBJ2-2	.	CSVAYLPNTGELFF	TGCAGCGTTGCCTATCTCCCGAACACCGGGGAGCTGTTTTTT
TRBV27	.	TRBJ2-7	.	CASSLSLGLSYEQYF	TGTGCCAGCAGTTTATCTTTGGGACTCTCCTACGAGCAGTACTTC